This TCR beta chain stems from a study of memory CD4+ T cells and cytomegalovirus serostatus. On the study more broadly: This sample comes from healthy Belgian adults, 9 CMV seropositive, about 23 seronegative. Findings of the study overall: Suggested: most of the CMV-linked TCR signature lies in CD4+ memory cells.

The sort gate was single viable CD3+CD4+CD8-CD45RO+ cells for memory CD4+ T cells. As to this clone: Its antigen is undetermined.

Trimming cost V 2 bases and J 6 bases, with 1 base left between them. The CDR3 has 11 residues. CDR1 and CDR2 from the germline V gene are SGHTA and FQGTGA. TCRdb's copy holds only in-frame clones and misses some; the assay was immunoSEQ multiplex PCR. The data hold 50,000 to 60,000 clones, with around four fifths observed a single time. The chain combines TRBV7-3 with TRBJ1-4; D uncertain. The specimen was memory CD4+ T cells from blood. The sequence derives from an adult in good health and CMV-seropositive. In nucleotides, the CDR3 is TGTGCCAGCAGCTTATATGAAAAACTGTTTTTT. This gives the protein CASSLYEKLFF.